This T cell receptor beta chain comes out of a study of blood T cells in healthy people across ages. Findings and limits, study-wide: A roughly linear fall in TCR beta diversity per million T cells was seen with increasing age.

This clonotype was recorded at least ten times. Its antigen is unidentified. No fewer than 5.5 micrograms of total RNA were isolated from every sample. Using a J-beta primer mix together with a sample-barcoded 5' primer, a second PCR was run for roughly 6 to 11 cycles. Each cDNA molecule received a tag from a template-switch adaptor that had 12 random nucleotides. Any given sample supplied a minimum of 2.5 million CDR3-containing paired-end reads. From the 5' RACE reads, TCRdb called clonotypes with MiXCR, one entry per CDR3 protein. The sample comprises roughly 700,000 distinct CDR3 sequences, approximately 30% of which are singletons, and roughly 14% rests with the top ten. The receptor was derived from a woman over 75 in good health. Sequenced sample: blood.

CDR3 loop: CSAGGQGTHQPQHF. The CDR3 DNA reads as TGCAGTGCAGGGGGGCAGGGGACGCATCAGCCCCAGCATTTT. The chain uses TRBV20-1 and TRBJ1-5, with D maybe TRBD1 (6 bases). Germline-derived CDR1 and CDR2 are DFQATT and SNEGSKA (reference sequence). The CDR3 length is 14 residues. Trimming left V 6 bases short and J 5 bases short, with 17 bases between.